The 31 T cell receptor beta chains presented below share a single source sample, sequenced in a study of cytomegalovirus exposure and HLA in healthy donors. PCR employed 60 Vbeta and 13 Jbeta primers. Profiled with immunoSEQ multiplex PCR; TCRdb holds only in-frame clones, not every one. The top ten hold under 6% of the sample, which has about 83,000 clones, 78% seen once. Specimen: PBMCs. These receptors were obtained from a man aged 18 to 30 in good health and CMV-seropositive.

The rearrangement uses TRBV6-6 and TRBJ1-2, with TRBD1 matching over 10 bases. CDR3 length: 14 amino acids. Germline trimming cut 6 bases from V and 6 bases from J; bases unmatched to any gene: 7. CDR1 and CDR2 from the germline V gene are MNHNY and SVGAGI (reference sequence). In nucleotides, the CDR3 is TGTGCCAGCAGAATTCACGGGACAGGGGATGGCTACACCTTC. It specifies CASRIHGTGDGYTF.

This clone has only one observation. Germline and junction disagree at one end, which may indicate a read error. In DNA form, the CDR3 reads TGTGCTAGCAGCCCACTAGCGGGAGTCAAAGAGACCCAGTACTTC. Protein sequence: CASSPLAGVKETQYF. The V gene is TRBV7-7, the J gene TRBJ2-5, with TRBD2 identical over 11 bases. This CDR3 comprises 15 residues. Germline V gives CDR1 SSHAT, CDR2 FNYEAQ (reference sequence).

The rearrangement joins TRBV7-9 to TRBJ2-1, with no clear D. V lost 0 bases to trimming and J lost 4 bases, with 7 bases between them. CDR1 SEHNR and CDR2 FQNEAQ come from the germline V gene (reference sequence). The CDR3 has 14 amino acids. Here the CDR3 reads CASSLAPSYNEQFF. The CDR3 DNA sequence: TGTGCCAGCAGCTTAGCCCCCTCGTACAATGAGCAGTTCTTC.

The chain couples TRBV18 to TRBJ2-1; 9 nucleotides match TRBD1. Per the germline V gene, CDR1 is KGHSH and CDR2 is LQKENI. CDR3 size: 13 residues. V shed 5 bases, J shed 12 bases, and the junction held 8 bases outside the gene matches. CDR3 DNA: TGTGCCAGCTCAGCGGGGGACAGGGTAAGGCAGTTCTTC. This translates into CASSAGDRVRQFF.

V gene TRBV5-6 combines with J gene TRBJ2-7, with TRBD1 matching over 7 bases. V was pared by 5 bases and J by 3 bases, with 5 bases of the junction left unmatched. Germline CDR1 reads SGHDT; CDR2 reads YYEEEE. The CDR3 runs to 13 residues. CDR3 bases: TGTGCCAGCAGTTTGAACAGGGGCTACGAGCAGTACTTC. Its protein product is CASSLNRGYEQYF.

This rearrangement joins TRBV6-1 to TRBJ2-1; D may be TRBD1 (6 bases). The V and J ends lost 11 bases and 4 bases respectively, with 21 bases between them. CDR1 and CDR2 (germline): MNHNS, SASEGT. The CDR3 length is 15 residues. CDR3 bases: TGTGCCGGATCGACTGGGACAACTCGTTACAATGAGCAGTTCTTC. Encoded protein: CAGSTGTTRYNEQFF.

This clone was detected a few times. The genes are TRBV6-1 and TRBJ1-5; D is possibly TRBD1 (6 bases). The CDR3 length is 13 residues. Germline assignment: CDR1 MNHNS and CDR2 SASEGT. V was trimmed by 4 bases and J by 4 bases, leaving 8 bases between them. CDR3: CASSGTANQPQHF. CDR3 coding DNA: TGTGCCAGCAGTGGGACAGCAAATCAGCCCCAGCATTTT.

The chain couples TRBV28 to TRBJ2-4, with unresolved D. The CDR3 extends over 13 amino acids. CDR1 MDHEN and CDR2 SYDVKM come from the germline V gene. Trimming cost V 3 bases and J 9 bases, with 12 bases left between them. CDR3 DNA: TGTGCCAGCAGTTTGGGCCCCCCAGGCATTCAGTACTTC. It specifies CASSLGPPGIQYF.

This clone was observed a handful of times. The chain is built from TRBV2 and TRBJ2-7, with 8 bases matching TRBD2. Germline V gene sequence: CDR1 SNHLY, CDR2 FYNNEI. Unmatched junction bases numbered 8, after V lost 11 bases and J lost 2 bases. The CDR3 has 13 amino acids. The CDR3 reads CAGTGTRTYEQYF. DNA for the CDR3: TGTGCCGGAACCGGGACTAGGACCTACGAGCAGTACTTC. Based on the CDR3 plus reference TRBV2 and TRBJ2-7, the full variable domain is EPEVTQTPSHQVTQMGQEVILRCVPISNHLYFYWYRQILGQKVEFLVSFYNNEISEKSEIFDDQFSVERPDGSNFTLKIRSTKLEDSAMYFCAGTGTRTYEQYFGPGTRLTVT.

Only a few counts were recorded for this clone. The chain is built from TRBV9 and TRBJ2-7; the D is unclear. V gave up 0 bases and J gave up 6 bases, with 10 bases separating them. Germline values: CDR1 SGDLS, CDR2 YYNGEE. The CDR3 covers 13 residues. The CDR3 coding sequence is TGTGCCAGCAGCGTAGGGCCCCATCTCGAGCAGTACTTC. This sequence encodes CASSVGPHLEQYF. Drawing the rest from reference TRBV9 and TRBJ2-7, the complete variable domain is DSGVTQTPKHLITATGQRVTLRCSPRSGDLSVYWYQQSLDQGLQFLIQYYNGEERAKGNILERFSAQQFPDLHSELNLSSLELGDSALYFCASSVGPHLEQYFGPGTRLTVT.

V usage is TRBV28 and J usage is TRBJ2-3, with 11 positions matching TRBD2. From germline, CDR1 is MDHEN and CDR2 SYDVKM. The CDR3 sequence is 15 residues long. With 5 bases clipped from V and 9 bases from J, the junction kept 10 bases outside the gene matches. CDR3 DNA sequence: TGTGCCAGCAGTGCCCTACTAGCGGGAGTATTCACGCAGTATTTT. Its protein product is CASSALLAGVFTQYF.

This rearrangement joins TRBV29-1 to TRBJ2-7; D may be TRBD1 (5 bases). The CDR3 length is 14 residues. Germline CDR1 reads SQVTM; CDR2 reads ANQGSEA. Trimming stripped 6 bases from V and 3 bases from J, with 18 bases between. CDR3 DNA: TGCAGCGTCGCCATCAGGGCCGAGGTCTACGAGCAGTACTTC. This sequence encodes CSVAIRAEVYEQYF.

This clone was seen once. CDR3 region: CASSDSGGALDYGYTF. In nucleotides, the CDR3 is TGCGCCAGCAGTGACTCGGGAGGGGCGTTAGACTATGGCTACACCTTC. The J gene is TRBJ1-2, the V gene TRBV10-2; D may be TRBD1 (5 bases). V lost 3 bases and J 3 bases, leaving 17 bases between the germline ends. Germline V gene sequence: CDR1 WSHSY, CDR2 SAAADI. The CDR3 spans 16 residues.

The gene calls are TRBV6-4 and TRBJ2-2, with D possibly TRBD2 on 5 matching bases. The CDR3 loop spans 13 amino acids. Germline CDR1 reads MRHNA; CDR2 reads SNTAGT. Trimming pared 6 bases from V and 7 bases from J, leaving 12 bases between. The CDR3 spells CASRPTSYGELFF. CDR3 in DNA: TGTGCCAGCAGACCTACTAGTTACGGGGAGCTGTTTTTT.

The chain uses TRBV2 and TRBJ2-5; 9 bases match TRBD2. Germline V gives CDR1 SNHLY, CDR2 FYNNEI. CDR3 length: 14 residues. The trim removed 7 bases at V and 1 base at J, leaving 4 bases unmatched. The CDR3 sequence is CASTRLAVQETQYF. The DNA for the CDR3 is TGTGCCAGCACGCGACTAGCGGTCCAAGAGACCCAGTACTTC.

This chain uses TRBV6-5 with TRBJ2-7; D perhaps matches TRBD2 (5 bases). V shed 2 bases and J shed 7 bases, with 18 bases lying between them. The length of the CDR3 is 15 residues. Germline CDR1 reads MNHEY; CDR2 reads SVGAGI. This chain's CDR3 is CASSYMGASLREQYF. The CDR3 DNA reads TGTGCCAGCAGTTACATGGGAGCCTCGCTACGGGAGCAGTACTTC.

The CDR3 bases are TGTGCCAGCAGCTTCGGGACACCCAATCAGCCCCAGCATTTT. Translation gives CASSFGTPNQPQHF. This chain joins TRBV7-8 and TRBJ1-5; a possible D gene is TRBD1 (6 bases). V was clipped by 3 bases and J by 3 bases, with 9 bases between them. The CDR3 consists of 14 residues. Germline-derived CDR1 and CDR2 are SGHVS and FQNEAQ. The whole variable domain, filled in from reference TRBV7-8 and TRBJ1-5, reads GAGVSQSPRYKVAKRGQDVALRCDPISGHVSLFWYQQALGQGPEFLTYFQNEAQLDKSGLPSDRFFAERPEGSVSTLKIQRTQQEDSAVYLCASSFGTPNQPQHFGDGTRLSIL.

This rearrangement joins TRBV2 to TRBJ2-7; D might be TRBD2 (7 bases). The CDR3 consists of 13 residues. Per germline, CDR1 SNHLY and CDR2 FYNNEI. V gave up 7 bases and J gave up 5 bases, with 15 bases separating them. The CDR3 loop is CASIGRGSDEQYF. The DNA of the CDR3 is TGTGCCAGCATAGGGAGGGGGTCGGACGAGCAGTACTTC.

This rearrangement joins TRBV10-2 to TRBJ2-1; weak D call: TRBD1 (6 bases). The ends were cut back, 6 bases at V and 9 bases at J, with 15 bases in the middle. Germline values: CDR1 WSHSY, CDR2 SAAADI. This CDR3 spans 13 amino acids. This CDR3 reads CASSLGQVVEQFF. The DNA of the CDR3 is TGCGCCAGCAGCCTGGGACAAGTTGTTGAGCAGTTCTTC.

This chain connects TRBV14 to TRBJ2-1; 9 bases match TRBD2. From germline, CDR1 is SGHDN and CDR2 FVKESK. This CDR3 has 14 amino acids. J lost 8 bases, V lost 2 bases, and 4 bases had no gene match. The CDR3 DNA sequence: TGTGCCAGCAGCCAAACACTAGCGGGCCATGAGCAGTTCTTC. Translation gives CASSQTLAGHEQFF. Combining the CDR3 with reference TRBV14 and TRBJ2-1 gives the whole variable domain EAGVTQFPSHSVIEKGQTVTLRCDPISGHDNLYWYRRVMGKEIKFLLHFVKESKQDESGMPNNRFLAERTGGTYSTLKVQPAELEDSGVYFCASSQTLAGHEQFFGPGTRLTVL.

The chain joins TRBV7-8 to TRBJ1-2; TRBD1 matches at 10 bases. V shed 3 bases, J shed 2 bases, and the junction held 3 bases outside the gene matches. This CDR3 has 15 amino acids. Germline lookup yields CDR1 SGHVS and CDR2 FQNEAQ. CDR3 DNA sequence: TGTGCCAGCAGCTTGAGGGGACAGGGGAACTATGGCTACACCTTC. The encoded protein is CASSLRGQGNYGYTF.

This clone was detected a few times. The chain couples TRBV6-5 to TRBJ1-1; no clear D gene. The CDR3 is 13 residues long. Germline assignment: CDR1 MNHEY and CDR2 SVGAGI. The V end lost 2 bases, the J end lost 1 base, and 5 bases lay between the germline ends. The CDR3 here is CASSYNQNTEAFF. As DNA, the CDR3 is TGTGCCAGCAGTTACAATCAGAACACTGAAGCTTTCTTT.

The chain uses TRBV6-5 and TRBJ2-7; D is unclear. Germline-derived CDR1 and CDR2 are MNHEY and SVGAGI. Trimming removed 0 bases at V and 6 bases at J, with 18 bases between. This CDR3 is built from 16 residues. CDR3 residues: CASSYSRRLLRGEQYF. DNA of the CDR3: TGTGCCAGCAGTTACTCCCGCCGGTTACTCCGCGGCGAGCAGTACTTC.

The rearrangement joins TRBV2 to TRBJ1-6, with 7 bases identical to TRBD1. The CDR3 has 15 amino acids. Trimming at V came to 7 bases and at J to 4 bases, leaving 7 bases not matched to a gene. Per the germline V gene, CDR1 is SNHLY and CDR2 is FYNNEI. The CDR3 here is CASKVRDRYNSPLHF. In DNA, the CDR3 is TGTGCCAGCAAAGTCCGGGACAGATATAATTCACCCCTCCACTTT.

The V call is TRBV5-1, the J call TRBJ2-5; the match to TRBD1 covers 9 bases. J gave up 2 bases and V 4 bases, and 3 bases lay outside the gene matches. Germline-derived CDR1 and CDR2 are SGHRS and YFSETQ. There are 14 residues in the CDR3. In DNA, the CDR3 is TGCGCCAGCAGCAACGGACAGGGGCAAGAGACCCAGTACTTC. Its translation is CASSNGQGQETQYF.

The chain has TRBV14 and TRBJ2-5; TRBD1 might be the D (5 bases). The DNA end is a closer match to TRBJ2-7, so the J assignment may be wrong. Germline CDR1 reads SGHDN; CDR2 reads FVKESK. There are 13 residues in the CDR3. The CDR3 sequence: CASSQLTAIEQYF. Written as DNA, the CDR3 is TGTGCCAGCAGCCAACTGACAGCCATCGAGCAGTACTTC.

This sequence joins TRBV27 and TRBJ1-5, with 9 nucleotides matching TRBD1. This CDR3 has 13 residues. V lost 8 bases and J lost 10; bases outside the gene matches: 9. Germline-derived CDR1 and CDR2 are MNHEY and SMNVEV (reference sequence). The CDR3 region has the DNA TGTGCCAGCGGCCCGACAGGGGGTGGACCCCAGCATTTT. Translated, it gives CASGPTGGGPQHF.

The DNA of the CDR3 is TGTGCCAGCAGCTTAGGGGCTAGCGGGAGGGGCAATGAGCAGTTCTTC. This encodes CASSLGASGRGNEQFF. This rearrangement joins TRBV7-2 to TRBJ2-1; 12 bases agree with TRBD2. V shed 1 base, J shed 6 bases, and the junction held 4 bases outside the gene matches. The length of the CDR3 is 16 residues. Germline values: CDR1 SGHTA, CDR2 FQGNSA.

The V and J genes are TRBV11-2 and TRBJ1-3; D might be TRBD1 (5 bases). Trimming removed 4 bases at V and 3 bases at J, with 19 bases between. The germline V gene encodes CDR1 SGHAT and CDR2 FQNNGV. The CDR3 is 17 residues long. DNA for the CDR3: TGTGCCAGCAGCTCCCGCCCACAGGTACAAGTTGGAAACACCATATATTTT. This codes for CASSSRPQVQVGNTIYF. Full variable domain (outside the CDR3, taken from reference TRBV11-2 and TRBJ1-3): EAGVAQSPRYKIIEKRQSVAFWCNPISGHATLYWYQQILGQGPKLLIQFQNNGVVDDSQLPKDRFSAERLKGVDSTLKIQPAKLEDSAVYLCASSSRPQVQVGNTIYFGEGSWLTVV.

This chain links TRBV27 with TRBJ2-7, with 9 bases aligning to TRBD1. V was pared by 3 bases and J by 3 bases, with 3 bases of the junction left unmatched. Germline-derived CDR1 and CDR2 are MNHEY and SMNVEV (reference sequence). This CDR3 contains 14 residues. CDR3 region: CASSFKDRGYEQYF. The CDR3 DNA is TGTGCCAGCAGTTTTAAGGACAGGGGCTACGAGCAGTACTTC.

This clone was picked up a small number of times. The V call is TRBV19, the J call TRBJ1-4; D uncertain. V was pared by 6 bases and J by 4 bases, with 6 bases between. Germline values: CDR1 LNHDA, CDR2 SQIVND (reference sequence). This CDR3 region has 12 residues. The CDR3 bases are TGTGCCAGTAGCACTATTAATGAAAAACTGTTTTTT. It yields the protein CASSTINEKLFF.